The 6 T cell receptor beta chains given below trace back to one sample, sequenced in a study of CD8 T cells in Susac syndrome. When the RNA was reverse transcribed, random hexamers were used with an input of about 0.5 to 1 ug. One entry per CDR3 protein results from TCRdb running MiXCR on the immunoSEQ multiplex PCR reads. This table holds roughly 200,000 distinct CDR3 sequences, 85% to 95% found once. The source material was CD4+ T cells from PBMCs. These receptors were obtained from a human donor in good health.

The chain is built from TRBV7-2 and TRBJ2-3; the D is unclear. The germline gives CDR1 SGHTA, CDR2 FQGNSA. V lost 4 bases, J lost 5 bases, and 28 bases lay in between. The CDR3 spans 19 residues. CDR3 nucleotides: TGTGCCAGCAGCTCCTCCTTTTCAGGCTTTTCGGTCCGAATAGATACGCAGTATTTT. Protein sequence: CASSSSFSGFSVRIDTQYF.

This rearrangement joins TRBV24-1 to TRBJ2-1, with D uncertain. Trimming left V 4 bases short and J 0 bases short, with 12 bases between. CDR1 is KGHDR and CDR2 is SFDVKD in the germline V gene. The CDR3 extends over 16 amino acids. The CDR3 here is CATSDSGGYSYNEQFF. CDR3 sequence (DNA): TGTGCCACCAGTGACTCGGGCGGTTACTCCTACAATGAGCAGTTCTTC.

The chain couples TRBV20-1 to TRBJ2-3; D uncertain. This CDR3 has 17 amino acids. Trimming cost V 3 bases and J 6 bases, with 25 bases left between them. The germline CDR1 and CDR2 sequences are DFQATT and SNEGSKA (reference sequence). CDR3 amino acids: CSARDYLRASKGDTQYF. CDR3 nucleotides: TGCAGTGCTAGGGATTACCTCCGAGCGTCCAAAGGGGATACGCAGTATTTT.

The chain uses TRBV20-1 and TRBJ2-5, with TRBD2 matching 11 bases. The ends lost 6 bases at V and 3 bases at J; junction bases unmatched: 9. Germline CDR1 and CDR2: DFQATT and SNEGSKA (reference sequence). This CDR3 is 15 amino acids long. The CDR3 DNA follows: TGCAGTGCGTCCCGACCGGGACTAGCGGAAGAGACCCAGTACTTC. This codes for CSASRPGLAEETQYF.

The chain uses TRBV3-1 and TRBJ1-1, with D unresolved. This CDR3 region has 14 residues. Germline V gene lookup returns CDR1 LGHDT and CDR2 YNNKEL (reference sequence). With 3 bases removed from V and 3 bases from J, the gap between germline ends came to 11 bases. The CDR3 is CASSQAARDTEAFF. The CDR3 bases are TGTGCCAGCAGCCAGGCAGCGAGAGACACTGAAGCTTTCTTT.

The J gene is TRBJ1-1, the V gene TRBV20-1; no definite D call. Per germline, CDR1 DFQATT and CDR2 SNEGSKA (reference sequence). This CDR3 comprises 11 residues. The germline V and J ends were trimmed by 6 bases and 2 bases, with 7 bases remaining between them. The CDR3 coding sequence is TGCAGTGCAAGATACAACACTGAAGCTTTCTTT. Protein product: CSARYNTEAFF.